This T cell receptor (beta chain) was documented in a study of neurological immune-mediated disorders. This clonotype was counted ten times or more. V lost 3 bases to trimming and J lost 4 bases, with 7 bases between them. The CDR3 is 13 residues long. From germline, CDR1 is SGHTA and CDR2 FQGNSA. Each sequencing run yielded over 170 million TCR-beta sequences from 15-18 subjects. TCRdb redid the calling of the 5' RACE reads with MiXCR, one entry per CDR3 protein. The sample gives approximately 100,000 distinct CDR3 sequences, roughly 3.3% of which show up once; about 3% is in the top ten. This receptor was identified in a woman aged 45-60 years with multiple sclerosis. The chain couples TRBV7-2 to TRBJ1-5; perhaps TRBD1 as D (5 bases). Input material: PBMCs. The CDR3 here is CASSLGQNQPQHF. In DNA, the CDR3 is TGTGCCAGCAGCTTGGGGCAAAATCAGCCCCAGCATTTT.